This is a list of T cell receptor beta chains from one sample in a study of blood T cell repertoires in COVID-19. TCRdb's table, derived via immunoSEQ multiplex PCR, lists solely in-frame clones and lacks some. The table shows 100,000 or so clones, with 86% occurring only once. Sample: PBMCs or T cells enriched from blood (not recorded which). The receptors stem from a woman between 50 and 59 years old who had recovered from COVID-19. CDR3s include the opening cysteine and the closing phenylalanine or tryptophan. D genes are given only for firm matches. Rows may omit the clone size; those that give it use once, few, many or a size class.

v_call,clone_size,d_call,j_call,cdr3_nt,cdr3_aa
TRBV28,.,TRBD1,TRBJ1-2,TGTGCCAGCAGTCCCCACCTCGGACAGGGACGGGGCTACACCTTC,CASSPHLGQGRGYTF
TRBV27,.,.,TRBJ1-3,TGTGCCAGCAGTTCGGGGGGTACTGGAAACACCATATATTTT,CASSSGGTGNTIYF
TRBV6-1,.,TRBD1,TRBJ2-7,TGTGCCAGCAGTGTCCGAACCGGGGACAGGGGGCGACAGTACGAGCAGTACTTC,CASSVRTGDRGRQYEQYF
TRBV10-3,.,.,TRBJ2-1,TGTGCCACCACCCGAGATGGCGGCGATGAGCAGTTCTTC,CATTRDGGDEQFF
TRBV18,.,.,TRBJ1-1,TGTGCCAGCTCGGACCAGGGGAACACTGAAGCTTTCTTT,CASSDQGNTEAFF
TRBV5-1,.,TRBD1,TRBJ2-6,TGCGCCAGCAGCTTGGATGCAGGGGGCGGTGGGGCCAACGTCCTGACTTTC,CASSLDAGGGGANVLTF
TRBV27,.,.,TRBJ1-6,TGTGCCAGCAGTTTAGTAGGGGCCTTTGATTCACCCCTCCACTTT,CASSLVGAFDSPLHF
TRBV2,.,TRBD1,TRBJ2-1,TGTGCCAGCAGTGTTGACAGGGGAAGCTACAATGAGCAGTTCTTC,CASSVDRGSYNEQFF
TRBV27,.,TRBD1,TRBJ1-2,TGTGCCAGCAAACTTAGGGGACAGGGGGGCTATGGCTACACCTTC,CASKLRGQGGYGYTF
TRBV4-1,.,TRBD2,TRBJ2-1,TGCGCCAGCAGCCAGAGGAGCGGGGAAACTCGCTACAATGAGCAGTTCTTC,CASSQRSGETRYNEQFF
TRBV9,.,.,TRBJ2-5,TGTGCCAGCAGCGTAGAGGGCACTAAGACAGGTCCCAAGTACTTC,CASSVEGTKTGPKYF
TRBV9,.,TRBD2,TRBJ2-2,TGTGCCAGCAGCGCCAGACTAGCGGGGTTGTCAGGCAACACCGGGGAGCTGTTTTTT,CASSARLAGLSGNTGELFF
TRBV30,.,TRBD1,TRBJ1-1,TGTGCCTGGAGTAGGGACAGGGGCACTGAAGCTTTCTTT,CAWSRDRGTEAFF
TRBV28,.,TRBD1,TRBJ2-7,TGTGCCAGCAGTACGGGGGGAGGACAGGGGCTGATAGAGCAGTACTTC,CASSTGGGQGLIEQYF
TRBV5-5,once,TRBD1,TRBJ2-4,TGTGCCAGCAGCCCGGGACCGGACAGGGGAAACATTCAGTACTTC,CASSPGPDRGNIQYF
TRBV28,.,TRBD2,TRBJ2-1,TGTGCCAGCAAACTAGCGGGGGGCGACGGCAATGAGCAGTTCTTC,CASKLAGGDGNEQFF
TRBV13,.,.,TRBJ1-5,TGTGCCAGCAGCTTTAGGGAGACCCACGAGCCCCAGCATTTT,CASSFRETHEPQHF
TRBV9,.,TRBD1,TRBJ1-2,TGTGCCAGCAGCCCCGACAGGGTTCGGTTCTATGGCTACACCTTC,CASSPDRVRFYGYTF
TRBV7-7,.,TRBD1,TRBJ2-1,TGTGCCAGCAGCTTAGGGACAGGGGGCGAGAATGAGCAGTTCTTC,CASSLGTGGENEQFF
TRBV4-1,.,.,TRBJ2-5,TGCGCCAGCAGCCCCGACGAGAGGGTAGCTTCGAAGACCCAGTACTTC,CASSPDERVASKTQYF
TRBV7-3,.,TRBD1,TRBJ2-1,TGTGCCAGCAGCTCGAGATTTGGGACAGCCAATGAGCAGTTCTTC,CASSSRFGTANEQFF
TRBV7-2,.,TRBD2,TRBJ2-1,TGTGCCAGCAGCTTCGCGGGGGGGCCTTTCAATGAGCAGTTCTTC,CASSFAGGPFNEQFF
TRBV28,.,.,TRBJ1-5,TGTGCCAGCAGTTTTCCACCTAATCTTTCCAATCAGCCCCAGCATTTT,CASSFPPNLSNQPQHF
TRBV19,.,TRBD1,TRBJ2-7,TGTGCCAGCCCCCAAGACAGGGGGTCCTACGAGCAGTACTTC,CASPQDRGSYEQYF
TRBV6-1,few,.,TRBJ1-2,TGTGCCAGCAGTGAATTGGAGGGATGGGGCTACACCTTC,CASSELEGWGYTF
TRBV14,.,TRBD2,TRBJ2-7,TGTGCCAGCAGCCAAGATCTGAGCGGGAGGGCCTGGGAGCAGTACTTC,CASSQDLSGRAWEQYF
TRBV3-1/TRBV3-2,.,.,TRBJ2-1,TGTGCCAGCAGCCAAGTTCGAGGGGGGGCCTACAATGAGCAGTTCTTC,CASSQVRGGAYNEQFF
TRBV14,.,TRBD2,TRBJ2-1,TGTGCCAGCAGCCTCATTACGGGAGGACCCTACAATGAGCAGTTCTTC,CASSLITGGPYNEQFF
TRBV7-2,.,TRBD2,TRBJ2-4,TGTGCCAGCACTCCCAGACTAGCGGGGGGGGCCAAAAACATTCAGTACTTC,CASTPRLAGGAKNIQYF
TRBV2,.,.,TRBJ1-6,TGTGCCAGCAGTGACTTGGGGGCGGATAATTCACCCCTCCACTTT,CASSDLGADNSPLHF
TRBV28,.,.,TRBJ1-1,TGTGCCAGCAGTTTAGTCGTCGGGGGGAACACTGAAGCTTTCTTT,CASSLVVGGNTEAFF
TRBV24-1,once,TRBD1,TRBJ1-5,TGTGCCACCAGTGACACAAAACCGGGACAGGGGAATCAGCCCCAGCATTTT,CATSDTKPGQGNQPQHF
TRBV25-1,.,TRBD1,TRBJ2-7,TGTGCCAGCAGTGAAACAGGGGCCGACGAGCAGTACTTC,CASSETGADEQYF
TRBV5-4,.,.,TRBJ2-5,TGTGCCAGCAGCTTGGGGCAGGGTAAGACCCAGTACTTC,CASSLGQGKTQYF
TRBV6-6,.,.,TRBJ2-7,TGTGCCAGCAGTCCCTTGGCACAATCCTTTACAACCTACGAGCAGTACTTC,CASSPLAQSFTTYEQYF
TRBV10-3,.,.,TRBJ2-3,TGTGCCACTACCTCCTCGGCCAGCGGTCGCACAGATACGCAGTATTTT,CATTSSASGRTDTQYF
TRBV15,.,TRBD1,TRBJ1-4,TGTGCCACCAGCTCCTCTGGGACAGGTCCTAATGAAAAACTGTTTTTT,CATSSSGTGPNEKLFF
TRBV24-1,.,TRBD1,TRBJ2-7,TGTGCCACCAGTGGAACAGGGGAGTACGAGCAGTACTTC,CATSGTGEYEQYF
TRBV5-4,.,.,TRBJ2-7,TGTGCCAGCAGCCAACTGACGGGGAGGTACTACGAGCAGTACTTC,CASSQLTGRYYEQYF
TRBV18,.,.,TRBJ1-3,TGTGCCAGCCGCGGGCTCCTTTCGGGCACCATATATTTT,CASRGLLSGTIYF
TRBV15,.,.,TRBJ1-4,TGTGCCACCAGCAGTAGTCCCGGGACACATTATCCAAAAGGTAATGAAAAACTGTTTTTT,CATSSSPGTHYPKGNEKLFF
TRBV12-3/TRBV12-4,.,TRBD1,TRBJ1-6,TGTGCCAGCAGAAGACAGGGGTATTCACCCCTCCACTTT,CASRRQGYSPLHF
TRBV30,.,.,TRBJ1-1,TGTGCCTGGAGTGCCGTACAGGGCCGGGGAACTGAAGCTTTCTTT,CAWSAVQGRGTEAFF
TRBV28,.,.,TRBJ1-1,TGTGCCAGCAGTAGCGCCGTTACACAAGCTTTCTTT,CASSSAVTQAFF
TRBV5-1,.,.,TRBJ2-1,TGCGCCAGCAGCCAGGACTCAAGCTCCTACAATGAGCAGTTCTTC,CASSQDSSSYNEQFF
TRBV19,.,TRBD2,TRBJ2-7,TGTGCCAGTACGGCCTCGGCGGCCGGGACTAGTAACGTTCACCCCTACGAGCAGTACTTC,CASTASAAGTSNVHPYEQYF
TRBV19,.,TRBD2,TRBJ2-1,TGTGCCAGTAGCCAGGGGTCAGGCGGGGGGGAGCAGTTCTTC,CASSQGSGGGEQFF
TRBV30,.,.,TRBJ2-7,TGTGCCTGGGGGGACTCAGGTTTCGAGCAGTACTTC,CAWGDSGFEQYF
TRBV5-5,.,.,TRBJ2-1,TGTGCCAGCAGCTTGGAAGTCGGCTCCTACAATGAGCAGTTCTTC,CASSLEVGSYNEQFF
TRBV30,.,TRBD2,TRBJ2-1,TGTGCCTGGAGTGTACGGGCAGGAGCGGGGGTTTACCGAGAGCAGTTCTTC,CAWSVRAGAGVYREQFF
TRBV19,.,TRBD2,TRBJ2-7,TGTGCCAGTAGTATACCTAGCGGGATACCCCCCTACTACGAGCAGTACTTC,CASSIPSGIPPYYEQYF
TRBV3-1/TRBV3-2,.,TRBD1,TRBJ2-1,TGTGCCAGCAGCCAAACACCGCGAGGGACAGGAAGGAATGAGCAGTTCTTC,CASSQTPRGTGRNEQFF
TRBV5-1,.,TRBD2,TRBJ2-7,TGCGCCAGCAGCAGGGGTACTAGCGGCAGCTCCTACGAGCAGTACTTC,CASSRGTSGSSYEQYF
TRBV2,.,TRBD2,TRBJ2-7,TGTGCCAGCAGTGGGTCGGGGGGGCGAGAGCAGTACTTC,CASSGSGGREQYF
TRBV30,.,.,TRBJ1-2,TGTGCCTGGAGCCTCCTCCTTCAGGGGACCTATGGCTACACCTTC,CAWSLLLQGTYGYTF
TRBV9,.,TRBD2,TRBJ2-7,TGTGCCAGCAGCGTAGTCGGGGGGTCCGGATACGAGCAGTACTTC,CASSVVGGSGYEQYF
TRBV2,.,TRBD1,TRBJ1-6,TGTGCCAGCAGACAGGGGGCAGGTTCACCCCTCCACTTT,CASRQGAGSPLHF
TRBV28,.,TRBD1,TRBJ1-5,TGTGCCAGCAGTTTATATAAGGGGGCGGCTAATCAGCCCCAGCATTTT,CASSLYKGAANQPQHF
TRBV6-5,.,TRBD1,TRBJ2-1,TGTGCCAGCACCGCCGGGACAGGACCCTACAATGAGCAGTTCTTC,CASTAGTGPYNEQFF
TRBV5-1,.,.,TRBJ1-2,TGCGCCAGCAGCTTAGAAGGGGGACCTAACTATGGCTACACCTTC,CASSLEGGPNYGYTF